A single sample is the source of the 9 T cell receptor beta chains below, sequenced in a study of blood T cell repertoires in COVID-19. The protocol was immunoSEQ multiplex PCR, while the TCRdb copy is restricted to in-frame clones and leaves out a portion. In the table there are fewer than 350,000 clones, around 88% of which are singletons. Sequenced input: PBMCs or T cells enriched from blood (not recorded which). Source of these receptors: a woman in her thirties or forties who had recovered from COVID-19.

The chain recombines TRBV11-1 with TRBJ2-2, with 10 positions matching TRBD2. J lost 6 bases, V lost 5 bases, and 6 bases had no gene match. The CDR3 is 15 amino acids. Germline CDR1 and CDR2: SGHAT and FQDESV (reference sequence). This CDR3 is CASSPRAGGAGELFF. In DNA form, the CDR3 reads TGTGCCAGCAGCCCCCGAGCGGGAGGGGCCGGGGAGCTGTTTTTT.

The chain couples TRBV5-4 to TRBJ1-4; weak D call: TRBD1 (6 bases). The CDR3 length is 15 residues. From germline, CDR1 is SGHNT and CDR2 YYREEE (reference sequence). Trimming cost V 4 bases and J 0 bases, with 10 bases left between them. CDR3 residues: CASSPGTTTNEKLFF. As DNA, the CDR3 is TGTGCCAGCAGCCCGGGGACAACAACTAATGAAAAACTGTTTTTT.

The chain joins TRBV5-5 to TRBJ1-2, with a possible D match to TRBD1 (6 bases). The CDR3 has 16 residues. The germline gives CDR1 SGHKS, CDR2 YYEKEE (reference sequence). The ends were cut back, 0 bases at V and 1 base at J, with 13 bases in the middle. In DNA form, the CDR3 reads TGTGCCAGCAGCTTGGTTGTAGGGGGGGATAACTATGGCTACACCTTC. Protein sequence: CASSLVVGGDNYGYTF. The entire variable domain, with the rest obtained from reference TRBV5-5 and TRBJ1-2, is as follows: DAGVTQSPTHLIKTRGQQVTLRCSPISGHKSVSWYQQVLGQGPQFIFQYYEKEERGRGNFPDRFSARQFPNYSSELNVNALLLGDSALYLCASSLVVGGDNYGYTFGSGTRLTVV.

The chain links TRBV19 to TRBJ1-1; a possible D gene is TRBD1 (5 bases). Germline V lookup: CDR1 LNHDA, CDR2 SQIVND (reference sequence). V was cut by 7 bases and J by 0 bases, with 12 bases left in between. The CDR3 spans 14 residues. CDR3 nucleotide sequence: TGTGCCAGTAACGACAGAAACTTGAACACTGAAGCTTTCTTT. Protein product: CASNDRNLNTEAFF.

The chain employs TRBV30 and TRBJ1-2; a weak D match, TRBD1 (6 bases). Deletions cut 3 bases from V and 5 bases from J, with 19 bases between. Germline loops: CDR1 GTSNPN, CDR2 SVGIG (reference sequence). CDR3 length equals 15 residues. DNA for the CDR3: TGTGCCTGGAGGAATTCAGGGGCGGGTGCGTATGGCTACACCTTC. Translation gives CAWRNSGAGAYGYTF.

The CDR3 DNA reads TGTGCCAGCAGCCCCCAAGGGGGGGGGTACGAGCAGTACTTC. As protein: CASSPQGGGYEQYF. The chain carries TRBV9 and TRBJ2-7; possible D gene TRBD2, 7 bases. The CDR3 consists of 14 residues. Germline CDR1 reads SGDLS; CDR2 reads YYNGEE. The V and J ends lost 4 bases and 4 bases respectively, with 15 bases between them.

V gene TRBV28 combines with J gene TRBJ2-7; D remains unclear. The CDR3 has 14 amino acids. Germline values: CDR1 MDHEN, CDR2 SYDVKM. Trimming shortened V by 7 bases and J by 3 bases, and 16 bases separated the two germline ends. The CDR3 DNA reads TGTGCCAGCACAGGCCACCCTTTCCTCTACGAGCAGTACTTC. Translating it yields CASTGHPFLYEQYF.

The V call is TRBV3-1 (or the pseudogene TRBV3-2), the J call TRBJ1-4, with a weak D call TRBD1 (6 bases). Germline V gene data show CDR1 as LGHDT and CDR2 as YNNKEL (reference sequence). The V and J ends lost 2 bases and 8 bases respectively, with 18 bases between them. The CDR3 covers 16 residues. CDR3 nucleotide sequence: TGTGCCAGCAGCCAATACTCACAGGGAGAGTGGGAAAAACTGTTTTTT. It translates to CASSQYSQGEWEKLFF.

J is TRBJ2-3 and V is TRBV5-1; D is possibly TRBD2 (6 bases). V was trimmed by 0 bases and J by 0 bases, leaving 8 bases between them. The CDR3 runs 15 residues. Per the germline V gene, CDR1 is SGHRS and CDR2 is YFSETQ. The CDR3: CASSLGGTSTDTQYF. The DNA of the CDR3 is TGCGCCAGCAGCTTGGGCGGGACTAGCACAGATACGCAGTATTTT.